The clone carrying this T cell receptor (beta chain) was detected only a few times. Its antigen is as yet unknown. CD4+ naive, central memory, regulatory and stem cell-like memory subsets were isolated by sorting on CD45RO/CCR7/CD25/CD127/CD95/CD27. Reverse transcribing all isolated RNA meant expressed TCRB transcripts were sequenced. Sequencing was performed with immunoSEQ multiplex PCR; in TCRdb, only in-frame clones are kept and a portion is missing. Counted here are about 360,000 clones, around 13% occurring once; the ten biggest clones make up about 0.01%. The data originate from a study of beta chain features in type 1 diabetes. Study details: Across every sample, around 100,000,000 sorted cells were examined in total.

Study conclusions and caveats: All four CD4+ subsets from Type 1 diabetes patients carried moderately but significantly shorter TCRB CDR3s. Within patients, naive, central memory and Treg TCRB repertoires seemed more similar than within healthy donors.

The germline gives CDR1 MNHNY, CDR2 SVGAGI (reference sequence). The CDR3 is 16 amino acids. V lost 0 bases to trimming and J lost 6 bases; unmatched junction nucleotides: 7. Sequenced: naive CD4+ T cells from blood. The chain couples TRBV6-6 to TRBJ2-1; 8 positions match TRBD2. The TCR was taken from a woman aged 18-30 years with type 1 diabetes. CDR3 nucleotide sequence: TGTGCCAGCAGTTACTCGGTTTCGGCGGGGGGCAATGAGCAGTTCTTC. Translating gives CASSYSVSAGGNEQFF.